This T cell receptor beta chain comes out of a study of OX40 agonist ivuxolimab in advanced cancers. Concerning the study at large: Ivuxolimab, which targeted the costimulatory receptor OX40 (CD134), was an agonistic, fully human IgG2 monoclonal antibody. Intravenous ivuxolimab was administered to patients every 2 weeks at six dose levels: 0.01, 0.1, 0.3, 1.5, 3 and 10 mg/kg. Of the approximately 54 patients in dose escalation, about 20 had hepatocellular carcinoma, approximately 15 had melanoma, 9 had renal cell carcinoma and 9 had head and neck cancer. In the dose-escalation cohort, more than 80% of patients were male, and the mean age was 60 years with a range of about 20 to 90. Patients were allowed to have had prior anti-PD-1, anti-PD-L1 or anti-CTLA-4 therapy, and approximately 40% of the dose-escalation patients had been treated with checkpoint inhibitors. Partial responses occurred in three dose-escalation patients, of whom one had hepatocellular carcinoma and two had cutaneous melanoma. Peripheral TCRbeta sequencing was intended to test whether TCR sequence diversity was altered and clonal T-cell expansion was caused by ivuxolimab. The paper covers the monotherapy dose-escalation part of the phase I ivuxolimab trial, which included N of about 50 patients. Broad study findings and their caveats: The antigen specificity of the clonally expanded peripheral T cells was not determined. Low levels of normalized T-cell clonal expansion were also shown by some nonresponding patients. After ivuxolimab, expanded clones were on average more numerous among CD8+ T cells than among CD4+ T cells. Partial responders in the 0.1-3.0 mg/kg groups had among the lowest normalized peripheral clonal expansion, especially among CD8+ T cells. Clonal expansion of both CD4+ and CD8+ blood T cells was observed from baseline to week 6 at doses 0.1 to 3.0 mg/kg.

The trial excluded patients who had a history of autoimmune disease or were on systemic immunosuppression. Peripheral blood for TCR sequencing was drawn from every dose cohort at baseline, at cycle 4 day 1 and at cycle 7 day 1. Samples were obtained from an open-label, multicenter, first-in-human phase I dose-escalation trial of ivuxolimab. Adults with locally advanced or metastatic head and neck squamous cell, hepatocellular, melanoma or renal cell carcinoma were enrolled in the trial. Before TCR sequencing, CD4+ and CD8+ T cells were separately sorted from peripheral blood. To sequence the TCRbeta CDR3 region, genomic DNA was isolated from the sorted cells. TCRbeta CDR3 regions were sequenced using the immunoSEQ Assay. Imported from immuneACCESS, the table was reduced by TCRdb to in-frame sequences with V and J called. These copies leave out some clones; in studies compared against another copy, an unresolved V gene accounts for under half, and the cause of the remainder is not known. This sample holds roughly 70,000 clones; 65% to 90% were observed only once. About 0.57% of the sample is taken by the ten largest.

V was cut back by 3 bases and J by 4 bases, leaving a gap of 19 bases between them. CDR1 and CDR2, looked up from the germline V gene, are SGDLS and YYNGEE. The CDR3 has 16 amino acids, counting the end cysteine and phenylalanine. The DNA shown is the 48-base CDR3, in frame from base 1. This clone was picked up a small number of times. It has no known antigen specificity. Base qualities are not provided; no much larger clone lies one nucleotide away. This receptor was obtained from an adult with an advanced solid tumor such as melanoma, head and neck, liver or kidney cancer. The sequencing here drew on CD4+ or CD8+ T cells sorted from blood, taken in a trial of the OX40 agonist ivuxolimab. The chain employs TRBV9 and TRBJ2-5, with the D gene uncertain. The CDR3 reads as follows: CASSDSDGGFRETQYF. At the DNA level, the sequence is TGTGCCAGCAGCGATTCGGACGGTGGCTTCAGAGAGACCCAGTACTTC.